Below, one T cell receptor beta chain is given with its context. What it binds is not known. This CDR3 is 15 amino acids long. Germline values: CDR1 SGDLS, CDR2 YYNGEE. V was clipped by 1 base and J by 7 bases; unmatched bases: 4. The sample is drawn from a study of cytomegalovirus exposure and HLA in healthy donors. General study findings and limits: Data from an earlier analysis indicated that most TCR beta V segments were productive either about 87% or about 30% of the time. Highest at DRB1 and lowest at HLA-C, TCR association rates differed among HLA loci in a later analysis. After further analysis at a later stage, 17,000 or so TCR beta sequences were associated with HLA alleles at 0.05 false discovery rate.

It was with 60 Vbeta and 13 Jbeta primers that the PCR ran. Libraries were prepared by immunoSEQ multiplex PCR; TCRdb keeps only in-frame clonotypes and omits some of them. The data contain 120,000 or so clones, 17% of them singletons. Sequenced input: PBMCs. The chain uses TRBV9 and TRBJ2-1; 11 positions match TRBD2. The TCR sequence derives from a female donor in good health and CMV-seropositive. The CDR3 is CASSVKLAGVNEQFF. CDR3 DNA sequence: TGTGCCAGCAGCGTAAAACTAGCGGGAGTGAATGAGCAGTTCTTC.